This T cell receptor beta chain was identified during a study of blood T cell repertoires in COVID-19. Whole-study context: The United States, Italy and Spain supplied acute and convalescent COVID-19 samples.

Germline V gene sequence: CDR1 SGHRS, CDR2 YFSETQ. This CDR3 spans 15 amino acids. The germline V and J ends were trimmed by 1 base and 4 bases, with 14 bases remaining between them. Under the authors' procedure: Estimation of nucleated cell counts was performed using reference gene primer amplification. Only in-frame clones appear in the TCRdb table, and some are missing; sequencing was by immunoSEQ multiplex PCR. V and J calls and clone size come straight from that table; D and trimming were deduced from the DNA. The sample contains roughly 290,000 clones, about 80% of which appear only once. The sequencing input was peripheral blood. The chain recombines TRBV5-1 with TRBJ2-5; D ambiguous. This clonotype originated in a person aged 65 to 85 with COVID-19, enrolled during active disease. In nucleotides, the CDR3 is TGCGCCAGCAGCTTGTACGGCACCCCGGGAGAGACCCAGTACTTC. It specifies CASSLYGTPGETQYF. The entire variable domain, with the rest obtained from reference TRBV5-1 and TRBJ2-5, is as follows: KAGVTQTPRYLIKTRGQQVTLSCSPISGHRSVSWYQQTPGQGLQFLFEYFSETQRNKGNFPGRFSGRQFSNSRSEMNVSTLELGDSALYLCASSLYGTPGETQYFGPGTRLLVL.